This T cell receptor (beta chain) emerged from a study of blood T cells in healthy people across ages. PCR was performed a second time for 7 to 11 cycles using a sample-barcoded 5' primer and a J-beta primer mix. Every single cDNA molecule received a tag from a template-switch adaptor with 12 random nucleotides. All samples gave at least 2.5 million CDR3-containing paired-end reads. MiXCR, applied by TCRdb to the 5' RACE reads, yields one record per CDR3 protein. The table lists about 640,000 distinct CDR3 sequences, 40% to 50% of them singletons, with 30% in the top ten. The table lists this clonotype with many counts. V lost 1 base and J lost 5; bases outside the gene matches: 5. CDR1 and CDR2 (germline): SGDLS, YYNGEE. The CDR3 runs to 15 residues. The study recruited healthy Caucasian donors from Russia who were aged roughly 6 to 95.

The chain combines TRBV9 with TRBJ2-3; 9 bases line up with TRBD2. Sequencing used blood. The receptor's source is a man older than 75 in good health. The chain's CDR3 is CASSVIAGVKDTQYF. In DNA form, the CDR3 reads TGTGCCAGCAGCGTAATAGCGGGAGTGAAAGATACGCAGTATTTT. Full variable domain (missing parts from reference TRBV9 and TRBJ2-3): DSGVTQTPKHLITATGQRVTLRCSPRSGDLSVYWYQQSLDQGLQFLIQYYNGEERAKGNILERFSAQQFPDLHSELNLSSLELGDSALYFCASSVIAGVKDTQYFGPGTRLTVL.